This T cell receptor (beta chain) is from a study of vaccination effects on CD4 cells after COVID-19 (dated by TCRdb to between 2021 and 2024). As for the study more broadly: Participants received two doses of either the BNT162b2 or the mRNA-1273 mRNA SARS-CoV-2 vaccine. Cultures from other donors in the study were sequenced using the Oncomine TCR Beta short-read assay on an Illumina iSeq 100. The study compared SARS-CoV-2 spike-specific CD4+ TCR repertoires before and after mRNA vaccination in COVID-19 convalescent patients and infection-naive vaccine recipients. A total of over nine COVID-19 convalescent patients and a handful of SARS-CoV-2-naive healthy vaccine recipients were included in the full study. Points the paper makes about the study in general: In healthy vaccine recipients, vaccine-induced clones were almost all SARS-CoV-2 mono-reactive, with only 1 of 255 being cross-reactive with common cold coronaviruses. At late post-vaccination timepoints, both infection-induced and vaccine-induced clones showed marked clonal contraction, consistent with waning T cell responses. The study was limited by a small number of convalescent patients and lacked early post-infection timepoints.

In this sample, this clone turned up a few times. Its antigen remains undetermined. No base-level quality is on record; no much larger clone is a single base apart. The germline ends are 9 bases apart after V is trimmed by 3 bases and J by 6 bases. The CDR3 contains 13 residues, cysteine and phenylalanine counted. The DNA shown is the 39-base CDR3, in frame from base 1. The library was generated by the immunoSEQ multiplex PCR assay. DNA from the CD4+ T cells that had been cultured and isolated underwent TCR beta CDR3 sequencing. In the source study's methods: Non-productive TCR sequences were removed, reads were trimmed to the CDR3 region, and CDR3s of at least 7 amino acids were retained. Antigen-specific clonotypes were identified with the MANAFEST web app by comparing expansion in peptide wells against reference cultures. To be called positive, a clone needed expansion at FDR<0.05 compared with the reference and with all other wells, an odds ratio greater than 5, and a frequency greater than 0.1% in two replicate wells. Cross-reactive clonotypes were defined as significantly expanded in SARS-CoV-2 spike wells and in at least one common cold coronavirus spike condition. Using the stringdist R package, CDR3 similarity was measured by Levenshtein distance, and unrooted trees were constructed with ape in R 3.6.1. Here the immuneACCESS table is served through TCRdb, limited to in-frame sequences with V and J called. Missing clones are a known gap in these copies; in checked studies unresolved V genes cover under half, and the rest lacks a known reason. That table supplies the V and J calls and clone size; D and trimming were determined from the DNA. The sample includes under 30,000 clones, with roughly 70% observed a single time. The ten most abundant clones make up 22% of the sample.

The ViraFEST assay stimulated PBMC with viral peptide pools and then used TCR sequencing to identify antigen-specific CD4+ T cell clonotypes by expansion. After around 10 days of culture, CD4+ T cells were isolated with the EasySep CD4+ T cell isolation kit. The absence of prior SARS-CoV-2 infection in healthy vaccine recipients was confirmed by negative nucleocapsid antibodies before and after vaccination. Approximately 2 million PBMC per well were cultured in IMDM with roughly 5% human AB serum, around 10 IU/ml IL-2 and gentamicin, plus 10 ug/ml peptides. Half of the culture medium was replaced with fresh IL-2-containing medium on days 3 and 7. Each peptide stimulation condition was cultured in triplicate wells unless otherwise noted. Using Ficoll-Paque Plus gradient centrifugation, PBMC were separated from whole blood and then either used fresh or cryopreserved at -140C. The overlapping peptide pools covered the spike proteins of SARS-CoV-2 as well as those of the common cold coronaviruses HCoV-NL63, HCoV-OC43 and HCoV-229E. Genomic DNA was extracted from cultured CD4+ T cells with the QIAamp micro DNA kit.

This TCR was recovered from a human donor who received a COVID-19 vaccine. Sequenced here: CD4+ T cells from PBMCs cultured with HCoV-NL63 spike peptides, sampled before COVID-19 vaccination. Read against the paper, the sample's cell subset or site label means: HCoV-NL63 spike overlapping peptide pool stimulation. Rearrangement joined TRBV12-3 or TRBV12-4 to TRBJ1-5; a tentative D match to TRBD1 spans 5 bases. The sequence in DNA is TGTGCCAGCAGTTTTGACGACAGTCAGCCCCAGCATTTT. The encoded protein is CASSFDDSQPQHF.